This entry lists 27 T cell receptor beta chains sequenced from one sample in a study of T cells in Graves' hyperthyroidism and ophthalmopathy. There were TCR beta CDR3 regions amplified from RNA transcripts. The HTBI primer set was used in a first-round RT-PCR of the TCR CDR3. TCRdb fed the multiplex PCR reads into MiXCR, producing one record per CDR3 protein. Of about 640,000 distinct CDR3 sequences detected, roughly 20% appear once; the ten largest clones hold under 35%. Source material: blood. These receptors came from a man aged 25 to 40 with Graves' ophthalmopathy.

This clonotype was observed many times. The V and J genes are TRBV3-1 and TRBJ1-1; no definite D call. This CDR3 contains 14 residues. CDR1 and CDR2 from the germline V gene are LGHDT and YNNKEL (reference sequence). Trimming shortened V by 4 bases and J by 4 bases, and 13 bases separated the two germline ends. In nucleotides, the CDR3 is TGTGCCAGCAGCCCCTATGAAGGAGGCACTGAAGCTTTCTTT. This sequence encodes CASSPYEGGTEAFF. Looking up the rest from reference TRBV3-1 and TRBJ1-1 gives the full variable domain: DTAVSQTPKYLVTQMGNDKSIKCEQNLGHDTMYWYKQDSKKFLKIMFSYNNKELIINETVPNRFSPKSPDKAHLNLHINSLELGDSAVYFCASSPYEGGTEAFFGQGTRLTVV.

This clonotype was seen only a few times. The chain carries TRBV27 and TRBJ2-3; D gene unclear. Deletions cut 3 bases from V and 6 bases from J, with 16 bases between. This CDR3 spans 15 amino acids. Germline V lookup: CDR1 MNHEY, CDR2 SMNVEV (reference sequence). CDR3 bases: TGTGCCAGCAGTTTTTCCTCCGACTTGTACGATACGCAGTATTTT. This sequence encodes CASSFSSDLYDTQYF.

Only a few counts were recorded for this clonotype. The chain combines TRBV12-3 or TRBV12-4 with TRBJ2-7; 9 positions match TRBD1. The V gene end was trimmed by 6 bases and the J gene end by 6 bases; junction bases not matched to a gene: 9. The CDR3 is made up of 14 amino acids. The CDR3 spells CASSMDRGFGEQYF. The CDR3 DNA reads TGTGCCAGCAGCATGGACAGGGGATTTGGCGAGCAGTACTTC.

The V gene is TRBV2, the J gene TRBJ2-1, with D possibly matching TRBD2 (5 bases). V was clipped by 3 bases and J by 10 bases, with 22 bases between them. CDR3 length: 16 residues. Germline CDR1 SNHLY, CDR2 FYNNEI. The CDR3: CASSDPERTPLGEQFF. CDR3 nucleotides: TGTGCCAGCAGTGATCCCGAGCGGACCCCCCTCGGGGAGCAGTTCTTC.

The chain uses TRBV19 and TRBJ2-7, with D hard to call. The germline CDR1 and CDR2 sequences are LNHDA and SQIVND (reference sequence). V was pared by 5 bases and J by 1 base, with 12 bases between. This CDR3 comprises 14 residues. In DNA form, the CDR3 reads TGTGCCAGTAGTGCCCGTAACACTTCCTACGAGCAGTACTTC. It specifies CASSARNTSYEQYF.

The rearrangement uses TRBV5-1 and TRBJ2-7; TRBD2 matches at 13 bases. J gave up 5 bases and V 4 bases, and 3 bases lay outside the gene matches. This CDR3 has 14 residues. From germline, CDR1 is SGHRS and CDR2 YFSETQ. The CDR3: CASSIGTSGNEQYF. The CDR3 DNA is TGCGCCAGCAGCATCGGGACTAGCGGGAACGAGCAGTACTTC.

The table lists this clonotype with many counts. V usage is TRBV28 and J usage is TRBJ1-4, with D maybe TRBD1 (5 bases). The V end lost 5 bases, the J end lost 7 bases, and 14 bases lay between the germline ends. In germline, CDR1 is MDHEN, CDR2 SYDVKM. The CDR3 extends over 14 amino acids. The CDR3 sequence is CASSHRPGREKLFF. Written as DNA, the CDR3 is TGTGCCAGCAGTCACCGACCGGGACGTGAAAAACTGTTTTTT.

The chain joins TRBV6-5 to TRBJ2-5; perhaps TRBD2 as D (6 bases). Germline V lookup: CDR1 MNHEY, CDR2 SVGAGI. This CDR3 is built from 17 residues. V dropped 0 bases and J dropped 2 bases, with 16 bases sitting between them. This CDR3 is CASSYSRTGGIQETQYF. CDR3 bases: TGTGCCAGCAGTTACTCGAGGACGGGCGGGATACAAGAGACCCAGTACTTC.

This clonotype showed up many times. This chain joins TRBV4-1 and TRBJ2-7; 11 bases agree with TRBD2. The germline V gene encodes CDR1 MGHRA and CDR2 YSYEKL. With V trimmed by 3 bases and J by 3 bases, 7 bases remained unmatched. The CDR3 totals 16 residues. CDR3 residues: CASSQVLAGGSYEQYF. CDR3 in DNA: TGCGCCAGCAGCCAGGTGCTAGCGGGAGGTAGCTACGAGCAGTACTTC.

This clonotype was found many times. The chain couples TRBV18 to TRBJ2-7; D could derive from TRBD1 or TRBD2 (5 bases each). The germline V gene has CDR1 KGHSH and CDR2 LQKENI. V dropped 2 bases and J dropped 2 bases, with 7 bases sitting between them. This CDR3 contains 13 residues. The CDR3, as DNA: TGTGCCAGCTCACCAAGAGGGGCCTACGAGCAGTACTTC. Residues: CASSPRGAYEQYF. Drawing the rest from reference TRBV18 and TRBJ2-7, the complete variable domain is NAGVMQNPRHLVRRRGQEARLRCSPMKGHSHVYWYRQLPEEGLKFMVYLQKENIIDESGMPKERFSAEFPKEGPSILRIQQVVRGDSAAYFCASSPRGAYEQYFGPGTRLTVT.

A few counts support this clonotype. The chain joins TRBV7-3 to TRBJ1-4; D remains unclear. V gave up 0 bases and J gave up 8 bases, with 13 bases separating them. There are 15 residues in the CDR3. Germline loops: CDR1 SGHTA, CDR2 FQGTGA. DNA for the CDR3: TGTGCCAGCAGCTTAACGGGCAGTGACGGGGAAAAACTGTTTTTT. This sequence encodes CASSLTGSDGEKLFF. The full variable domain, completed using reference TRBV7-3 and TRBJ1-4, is GAGVSQTPSNKVTEKGKYVELRCDPISGHTALYWYRQSLGQGPEFLIYFQGTGAADDSGLPNDRFFAVRPEGSVSTLKIQRTERGDSAVYLCASSLTGSDGEKLFFGSGTQLSVL.

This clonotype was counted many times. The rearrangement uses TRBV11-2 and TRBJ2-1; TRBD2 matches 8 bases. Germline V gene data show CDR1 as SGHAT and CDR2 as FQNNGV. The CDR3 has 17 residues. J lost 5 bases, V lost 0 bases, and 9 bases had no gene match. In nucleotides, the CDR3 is TGTGCCAGCAGCTTAGAAAGCGGGAGTCTTCCCCACAATGAGCAGTTCTTC. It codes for CASSLESGSLPHNEQFF.

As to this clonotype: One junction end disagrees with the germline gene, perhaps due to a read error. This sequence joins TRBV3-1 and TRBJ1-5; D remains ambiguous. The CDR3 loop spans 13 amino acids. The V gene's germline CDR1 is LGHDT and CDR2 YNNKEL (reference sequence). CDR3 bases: TGTGCCAGCAGTAGCATAGGGAATCAGCGCCAGCATTTT. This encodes CASSSIGNQRQHF.

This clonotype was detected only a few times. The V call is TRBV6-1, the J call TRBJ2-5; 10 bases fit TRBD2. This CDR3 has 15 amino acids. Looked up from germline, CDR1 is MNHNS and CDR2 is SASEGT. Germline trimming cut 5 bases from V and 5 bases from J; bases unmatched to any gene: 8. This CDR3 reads CASSYEAGGPETQYF. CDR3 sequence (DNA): TGTGCCAGCAGTTACGAAGCGGGAGGGCCTGAGACCCAGTACTTC.

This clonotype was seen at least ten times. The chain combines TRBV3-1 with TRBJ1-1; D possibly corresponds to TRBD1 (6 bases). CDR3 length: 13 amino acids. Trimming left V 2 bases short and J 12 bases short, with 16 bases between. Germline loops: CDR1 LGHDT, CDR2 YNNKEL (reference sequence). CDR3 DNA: TGTGCCAGCAGCCAAACGGAGGGGGGGTGGACTTTCTTT. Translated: CASSQTEGGWTFF. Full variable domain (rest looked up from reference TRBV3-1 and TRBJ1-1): DTAVSQTPKYLVTQMGNDKSIKCEQNLGHDTMYWYKQDSKKFLKIMFSYNNKELIINETVPNRFSPKSPDKAHLNLHINSLELGDSAVYFCASSQTEGGWTFFGQGTRLTVV.

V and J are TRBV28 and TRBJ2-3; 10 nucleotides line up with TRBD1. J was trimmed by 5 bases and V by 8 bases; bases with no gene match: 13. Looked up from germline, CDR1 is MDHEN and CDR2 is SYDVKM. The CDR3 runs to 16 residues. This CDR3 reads CASSEVGDRGEDTQYF. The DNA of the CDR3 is TGTGCCAGCTCGGAAGTAGGGGACAGGGGAGAAGATACGCAGTATTTT.

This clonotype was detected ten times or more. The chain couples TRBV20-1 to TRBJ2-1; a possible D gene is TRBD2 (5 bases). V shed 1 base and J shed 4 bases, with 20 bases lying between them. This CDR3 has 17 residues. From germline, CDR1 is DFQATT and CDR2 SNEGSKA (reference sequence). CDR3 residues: CSARGPSVGVRYNEQFF. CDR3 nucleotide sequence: TGCAGTGCTAGAGGACCTTCCGTGGGAGTGAGATACAATGAGCAGTTCTTC.

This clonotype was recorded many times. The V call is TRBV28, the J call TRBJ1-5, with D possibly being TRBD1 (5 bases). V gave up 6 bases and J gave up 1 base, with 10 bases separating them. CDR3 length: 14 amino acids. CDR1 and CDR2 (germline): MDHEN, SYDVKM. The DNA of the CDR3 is TGTGCCAGCAGAGTAGCAGGGAGCAATCAGCCCCAGCATTTT. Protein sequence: CASRVAGSNQPQHF.

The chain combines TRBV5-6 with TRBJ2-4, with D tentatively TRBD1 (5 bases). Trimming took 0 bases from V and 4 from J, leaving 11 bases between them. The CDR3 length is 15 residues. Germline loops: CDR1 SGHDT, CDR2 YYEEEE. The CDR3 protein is CASSLEGQVKNIQYF. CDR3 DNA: TGTGCCAGCAGCTTGGAGGGGCAAGTTAAAAACATTCAGTACTTC.

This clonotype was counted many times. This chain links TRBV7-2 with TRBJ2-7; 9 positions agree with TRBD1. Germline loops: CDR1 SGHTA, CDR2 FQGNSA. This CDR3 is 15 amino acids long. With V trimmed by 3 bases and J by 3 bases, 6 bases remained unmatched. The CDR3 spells CASSFAPGQGYEQYF. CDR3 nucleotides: TGTGCCAGCAGCTTTGCACCGGGACAGGGCTACGAGCAGTACTTC.

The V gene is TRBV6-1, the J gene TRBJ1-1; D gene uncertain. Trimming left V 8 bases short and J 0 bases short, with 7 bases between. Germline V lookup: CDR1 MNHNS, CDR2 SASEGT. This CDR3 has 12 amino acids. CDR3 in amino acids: CASGRLNTEAFF. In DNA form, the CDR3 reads TGTGCCAGCGGACGCTTGAACACTGAAGCTTTCTTT.

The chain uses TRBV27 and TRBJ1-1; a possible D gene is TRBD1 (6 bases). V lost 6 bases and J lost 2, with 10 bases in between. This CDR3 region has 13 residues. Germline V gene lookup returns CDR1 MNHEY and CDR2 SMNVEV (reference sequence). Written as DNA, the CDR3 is TGTGCCAGCAGAGGGGGGACTAACACTGAAGCTTTCTTT. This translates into CASRGGTNTEAFF.

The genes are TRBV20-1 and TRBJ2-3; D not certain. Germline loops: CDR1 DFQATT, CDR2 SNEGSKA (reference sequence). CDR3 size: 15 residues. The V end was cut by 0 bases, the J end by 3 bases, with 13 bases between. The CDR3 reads CSARDLMEGTDTQYF. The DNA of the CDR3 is TGCAGTGCTAGAGATCTTATGGAAGGTACAGATACGCAGTATTTT.

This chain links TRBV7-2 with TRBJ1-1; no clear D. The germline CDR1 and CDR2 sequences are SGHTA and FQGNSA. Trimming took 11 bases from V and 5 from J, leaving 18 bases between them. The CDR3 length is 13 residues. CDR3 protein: CADEAVPGTEAFF. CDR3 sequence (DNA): TGTGCCGATGAGGCGGTCCCGGGGACTGAAGCTTTCTTT.

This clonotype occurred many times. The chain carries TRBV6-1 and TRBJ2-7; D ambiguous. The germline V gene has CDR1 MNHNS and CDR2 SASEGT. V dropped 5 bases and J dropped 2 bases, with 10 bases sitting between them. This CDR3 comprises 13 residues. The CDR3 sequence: CASSSAMAYEQYF. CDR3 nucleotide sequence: TGTGCCAGCAGTTCCGCAATGGCCTACGAGCAGTACTTC.

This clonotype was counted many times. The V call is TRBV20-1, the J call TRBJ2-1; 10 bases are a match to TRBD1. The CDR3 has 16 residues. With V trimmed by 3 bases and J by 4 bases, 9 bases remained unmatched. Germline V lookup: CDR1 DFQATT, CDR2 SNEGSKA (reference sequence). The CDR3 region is CSASPQGGQGYNEQFF. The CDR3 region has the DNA TGCAGTGCTAGCCCCCAGGGGGGACAGGGGTACAATGAGCAGTTCTTC.

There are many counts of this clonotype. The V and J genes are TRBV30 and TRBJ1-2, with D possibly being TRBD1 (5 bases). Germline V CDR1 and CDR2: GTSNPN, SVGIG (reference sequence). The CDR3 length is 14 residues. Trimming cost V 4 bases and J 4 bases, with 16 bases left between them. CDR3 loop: CAWTRDSTGYGYTF. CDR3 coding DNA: TGTGCCTGGACCCGGGACTCTACTGGCTATGGCTACACCTTC.